This T cell receptor beta chain originates from a study of T and B cells in COVID-19 patients. Study in general: COVID-19 patients gave peripheral blood either during active infection or after recovery. Median age was approximately 35 years in the recovered cohort and around 64 years in the active-infection cohort. Points from the study as a whole: No sequencing was yet done of CD4+, regulatory or CD8+ subsets, or of SARS-CoV-2-responsive or tetramer+ sorted cells. Patients with COVID-19 reportedly showed strongly skewed T cell receptor beta variable and joining gene usage.

This clonotype is classed as medium-sized. Its antigen is as yet unknown. From blood, about 250-500 ng of genomic DNA served as TRB template. BIOMED2 TRB-A/B primer pools were used in multiplex TRB PCR. TCRdb re-analysed the multiplex PCR reads in MiXCR, keeping a single row per CDR3 protein. Here the sample spans 13,000 to 15,000 distinct CDR3 sequences, under 30% being singletons. The CDR3 has 17 amino acids. Trimming removed 1 base from V and 3 bases from J, with 17 bases in between. The V gene's germline CDR1 is LNHDA and CDR2 SQIVND (reference sequence). This sequence originates from a human donor who had recovered from COVID-19. Source material: blood. J is TRBJ2-3 and V is TRBV19; perhaps D is TRBD1 or TRBD2 (5 bases each). DNA of the CDR3: TGTGCCAGTAGTATAGCCCGAGGGGCAGGTGGGACAGATACGCAGTATTTT. It encodes CASSIARGAGGTDTQYF.